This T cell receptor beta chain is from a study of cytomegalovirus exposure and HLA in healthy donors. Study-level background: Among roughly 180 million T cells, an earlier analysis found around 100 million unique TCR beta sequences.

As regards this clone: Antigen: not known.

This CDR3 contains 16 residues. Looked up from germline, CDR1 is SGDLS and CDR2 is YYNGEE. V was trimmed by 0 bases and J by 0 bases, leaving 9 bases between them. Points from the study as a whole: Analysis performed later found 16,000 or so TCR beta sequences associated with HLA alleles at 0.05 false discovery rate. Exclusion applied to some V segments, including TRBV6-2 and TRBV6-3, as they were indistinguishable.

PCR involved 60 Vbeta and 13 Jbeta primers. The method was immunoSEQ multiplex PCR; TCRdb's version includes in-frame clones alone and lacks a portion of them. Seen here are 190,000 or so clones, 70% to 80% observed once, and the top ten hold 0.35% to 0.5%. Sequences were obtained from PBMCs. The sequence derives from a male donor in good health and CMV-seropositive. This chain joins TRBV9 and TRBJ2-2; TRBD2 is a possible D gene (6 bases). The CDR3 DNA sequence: TGTGCCAGCAGCGTAGCGACGGGGGCGAACACCGGGGAGCTGTTTTTT. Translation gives CASSVATGANTGELFF.